The next 6 T cell receptor beta chains were all read from a single sample in a study of blood T cell repertoires in COVID-19 (dated by TCRdb to 2018 to 2020). Libraries were built with the immunoSEQ multiplex PCR assay. What TCRdb holds here is the immuneACCESS table cut down to in-frame rearrangements. Part of the clones is not present; checked against another copy, under half of the missing clones reflect an unresolved V gene, and the others are unexplained. The sample table records 200,000 to 250,000 clones; around 84% of these occur just once. More than 6.5% of the sample belongs to the ten largest clones. Material for sequencing was peripheral blood. The receptor set was obtained from a woman in her 70s with active or convalescent COVID-19.

This chain connects TRBV4-3 to TRBJ2-3; 7 nucleotides line up with TRBD2. Germline lookup yields CDR1 LGHNA and CDR2 YSLEER. With 0 bases clipped from V and 2 bases from J, the junction kept 5 bases outside the gene matches. The CDR3 is 16 residues long. CDR3 nucleotides: TGCGCCAGCAGCCAAGACCCTAGCGGTTACACAGATACGCAGTATTTT. Protein product: CASSQDPSGYTDTQYF.

The chain carries TRBV11-2 and TRBJ1-1; tentatively, D is TRBD1 (6 bases). CDR1 and CDR2 (germline): SGHAT, FQNNGV. The V and J ends lost 5 bases and 7 bases respectively, with 14 bases between them. This CDR3 is 13 amino acids long. In nucleotides, the CDR3 is TGTGCCAGCAGCCGAGGACAGATTGATGAAGCTTTCTTT. This encodes CASSRGQIDEAFF.

The CDR3 spells CASSLNNNSPLHF. The CDR3 bases are TGTGCCAGCAGCTTAAACAATAATTCACCCCTCCACTTT. The J gene is TRBJ1-6, the V gene TRBV11-3; D call uncertain. The germline V gene has CDR1 SGHNT and CDR2 YENEEA. CDR3 length: 13 amino acids. V was trimmed by 2 bases and J by 5 bases, leaving 4 bases between them.

V and J are TRBV7-6 and TRBJ1-6, with TRBD1 as a possible D gene (6 bases). V was clipped by 1 base and J by 13 bases, with 14 bases between them. Germline V lookup: CDR1 SGHVS, CDR2 FNYEAQ. The CDR3 spans 14 residues. CDR3 sequence reads: CASSLGAGEMPLHF. DNA for the CDR3: TGTGCCAGCAGCTTAGGGGCAGGGGAGATGCCCCTCCACTTT.

The CDR3 reads CSAFGRGQFF. Written as DNA, the CDR3 is TGCAGTGCTTTTGGTCGAGGCCAGTTTTTT. This chain joins TRBV20-1 and TRBJ1-4; D is uncertain. This CDR3 has 10 residues. Deletions cut 5 bases from V and 16 bases from J, with 14 bases between. Germline lookup yields CDR1 DFQATT and CDR2 SNEGSKA (reference sequence).

The chain carries TRBV5-1 and TRBJ2-7; D possibly corresponds to TRBD1 (6 bases). The germline gives CDR1 SGHRS, CDR2 YFSETQ. The CDR3 loop spans 13 amino acids. Between the trimmed V and J ends, which lost 5 bases and 0 bases, there was a span of 9 bases. The CDR3 DNA reads as TGCGCCAGCAGGTCACAGGGCTCCTACGAGCAGTACTTC. Encoded protein: CASRSQGSYEQYF. Using reference TRBV5-1 and TRBJ2-7 for the parts outside the CDR3, the full variable domain is KAGVTQTPRYLIKTRGQQVTLSCSPISGHRSVSWYQQTPGQGLQFLFEYFSETQRNKGNFPGRFSGRQFSNSRSEMNVSTLELGDSALYLCASRSQGSYEQYFGPGTRLTVT.